A selection of T cell receptor beta chains follows, all from one sample in a study of CD8 T cells in ankylosing spondylitis. In TCRdb, the 5' RACE reads were re-called with MiXCR into one record per CDR3 protein. The data show 150,000 to 200,000 distinct CDR3 sequences, around a third seen once. The sample taken for sequencing was synovial fluid, either unsorted or a sorted T cell fraction (not recorded which). These receptors were obtained from a male donor with ankylosing spondylitis. Each CDR3 is given without its conserved first and last residue. A D gene is named only where the DNA matches it firmly. Expanded clones get a size class; other rows say once, few or many, or leave the size out.

CDR3 length: 11
clone size: -
V gene: TRBV29-1
J gene: TRBJ2-4
D gene: TRBD2
CDR3 protein: SVPSAGGNIQY

CDR3 length: 12
clone size: few
V gene: TRBV20-1
J gene: TRBJ1-1
D gene: -
CDR3 protein: SASPQRGNTEAF

CDR3 length: 11
clone size: few
V gene: TRBV28
J gene: TRBJ2-5
D gene: -
CDR3 protein: ASSPLPEWTQY

CDR3 length: 13
clone size: few
V gene: TRBV24-1
J gene: TRBJ2-5
D gene: -
CDR3 protein: ATSDFWQGQETQY

CDR3 length: 11
clone size: -
V gene: TRBV12-3/TRBV12-4
J gene: TRBJ2-1
D gene: -
CDR3 protein: ASSLARVNEQF

CDR3 length: 12
clone size: many
V gene: TRBV29-1
J gene: TRBJ2-7
D gene: -
CDR3 protein: SVLWLGSPGEQY

CDR3 length: 12
clone size: -
V gene: TRBV20-1
J gene: TRBJ2-1
D gene: TRBD2
CDR3 protein: SAILAGAINEQF

CDR3 length: 15
clone size: -
V gene: TRBV11-3
J gene: TRBJ1-1
D gene: TRBD1
CDR3 protein: ASSLGVQGRGNTEAF

CDR3 length: 12
clone size: -
V gene: TRBV19
J gene: TRBJ1-5
D gene: -
CDR3 protein: ASSIKQGDQPQH

CDR3 length: 14
clone size: many
V gene: TRBV6-1
J gene: TRBJ1-2
D gene: -
CDR3 protein: ASRRQAGGEGYGYT